The 30 T cell receptor beta chains below were found in one sample sequenced in a study of regulatory and conventional T cells in RAG deficiency. Blood CD4+ CD25-low CD127-high conventional T cells supplied the genomic DNA template. The repertoire was sequenced with immunoSEQ multiplex PCR; TCRdb's copy has only in-frame clones and lacks some. This sample has tens of thousands of clones, with about 87% found just once. The same data also went into a second study, on regulatory T cells. That paper notes: The primer mix had 52 TRBV and 13 TRBJ primers.

Sequenced sample: CD4+ effector T cells sorted from blood. The origin of the receptors is a human donor in good health.

The genes are TRBV5-6 and TRBJ2-1; 7 nucleotides align to TRBD2. Losses at the gene ends were 4 bases for V and 0 bases for J; bases not matched to a gene: 7. Germline CDR1 SGHDT, CDR2 YYEEEE. The CDR3 covers 16 residues. The CDR3 spells CASSMIGGSSYNEQFF. CDR3 nucleotide sequence: TGTGCCAGCAGCATGATCGGGGGGAGCTCCTACAATGAGCAGTTCTTC.

The chain recombines TRBV6-6 with TRBJ2-7, with TRBD1 identical over 9 bases. Germline lookup yields CDR1 MNHNY and CDR2 SVGAGI (reference sequence). With V trimmed by 5 bases and J by 11 bases, 7 bases remained unmatched. The CDR3 runs to 12 residues. In DNA form, the CDR3 reads TGTGCCAGCAGTGCCTCCCGGGACAGGGAGTACTTC. This codes for CASSASRDREYF.

The rearrangement links TRBV25-1 to TRBJ2-2, with TRBD1 matching over 7 bases. V shed 3 bases, J shed 3 bases, and the junction held 10 bases outside the gene matches. This CDR3 spans 17 amino acids. Germline V CDR1 and CDR2: MGHDK, SYGVNS. The CDR3 here is CASSDPRTGVDTGELFF. The CDR3 DNA reads as TGTGCCAGCAGTGACCCTCGGACAGGCGTGGACACCGGGGAGCTGTTTTTT.

The chain combines TRBV6-5 with TRBJ2-2, with unresolved D. V was trimmed by 5 bases and J by 5 bases, leaving 9 bases between them. The CDR3 sequence is 13 residues long. The germline gives CDR1 MNHEY, CDR2 SVGAGI. The CDR3 reads CASSDGPTGELFF. The CDR3 DNA is TGTGCCAGCAGTGACGGACCAACCGGGGAGCTGTTTTTT.

The chain has TRBV6-1 and TRBJ1-5; D is perhaps TRBD1 (6 bases). The CDR3 runs to 14 residues. Germline V CDR1 and CDR2: MNHNS, SASEGT. V dropped 6 bases and J dropped 4 bases, with 13 bases sitting between them. This CDR3 is CASRTGQTNQPQHF. In nucleotides, the CDR3 is TGTGCCAGCAGGACAGGACAGACAAATCAGCCCCAGCATTTT.

This chain links TRBV5-4 with TRBJ2-5, with 9 positions matching TRBD2. Trimming cost V 10 bases and J 4 bases; bases outside gene matches: 14. The CDR3 extends over 15 amino acids. The germline V gene encodes CDR1 SGHNT and CDR2 YYREEE (reference sequence). The CDR3, as DNA: TGTGCCGCGGGAGCGGGAGGATCGGTTCGAGAGACCCAGTACTTC. Encoded protein: CAAGAGGSVRETQYF.

The chain couples TRBV7-9 to TRBJ1-2, with 7 bases lining up with TRBD1. Germline CDR1 and CDR2: SEHNR and FQNEAQ (reference sequence). Trimming took 5 bases from V and 1 from J; bases not matched to a gene: 10. This CDR3 is 16 amino acids long. The CDR3 DNA sequence: TGTGCCAGCAGCCGTAGACAGGGATTCATTAACTATGGCTACACCTTC. It codes for CASSRRQGFINYGYTF.

The J gene is TRBJ2-4, the V gene TRBV7-2; 7 positions agree with TRBD2. The CDR3 is 13 residues long. The germline CDR1 and CDR2 sequences are SGHTA and FQGNSA. J lost 13 bases, V lost 0 bases, and 6 bases had no gene match. The CDR3 DNA follows: TGTGCCAGCAGCTTAGCCAGGGCTAGCGGACAGTACTTC. Its translation: CASSLARASGQYF.

This clone was detected a few times. The rearrangement uses TRBV19 and TRBJ1-5; D ambiguous. The CDR3 spans 15 residues. Germline CDR1 and CDR2: LNHDA and SQIVND (reference sequence). V was clipped by 2 bases and J by 2 bases, with 10 bases between them. The CDR3 DNA is TGTGCCAGTAGTATAATGTCAGGTGGCAATCAGCCCCAGCATTTT. Encoded protein: CASSIMSGGNQPQHF.

The J gene is TRBJ1-1, the V gene TRBV7-2; 9 bases are a match to TRBD1. CDR3 length: 16 amino acids. Losses at the gene ends were 5 bases for V and 0 bases for J; bases not matched to a gene: 7. CDR1 SGHTA and CDR2 FQGNSA come from the germline V gene. The CDR3 DNA reads TGTGCCAGCAGCACCACAGGGGGCATTTTGAACACTGAAGCTTTCTTT. Translating it yields CASSTTGGILNTEAFF.

This chain uses TRBV6-1 with TRBJ2-3, with 10 bases aligning to TRBD2. The CDR3 covers 15 residues. V trimming: 6 bases; J trimming: 5 bases; junction bases outside the gene matches: 8. Germline V gene data show CDR1 as MNHNS and CDR2 as SASEGT. The CDR3 loop reads CASSISGRMIDTQYF. Here the CDR3 DNA reads TGTGCCAGCAGCATTAGCGGGAGGATGATAGATACGCAGTATTTT.

This chain links TRBV11-3 with TRBJ2-3, with 11 bases matching TRBD2. This CDR3 region has 19 residues. The J segment lost 5 bases and the V segment lost 1 base, leaving 14 bases of the junction unmatched. Germline assignment: CDR1 SGHNT and CDR2 YENEEA. Here the CDR3 reads CASSLGPPLAGGKEDTQYF. For the CDR3, the DNA is TGTGCCAGCAGCTTAGGGCCACCTCTAGCGGGAGGTAAGGAAGATACGCAGTATTTT.

CDR3 sequence: CASSGGGGRVLYEQFF. The DNA of the CDR3 is TGCGCCAGCAGCGGAGGCGGCGGGAGGGTCTTATATGAGCAGTTCTTC. This rearrangement joins TRBV5-1 to TRBJ2-1, with 9 nucleotides matching TRBD2. After removal of 4 bases from V and 8 bases from J, the junction contained 13 bases not matched to a gene. In germline, CDR1 is SGHRS, CDR2 YFSETQ. The CDR3 spans 16 residues.

A remark on this clone: The sample has other DNA sequences that encode this CDR3 too. The rearrangement uses TRBV5-1 and TRBJ2-1; D unclear. This CDR3 region has 14 residues. CDR1 and CDR2 from the germline V gene are SGHRS and YFSETQ. The V and J ends lost 0 bases and 8 bases respectively, with 12 bases between them. The CDR3 is CASSLEGAGDEQFF. The DNA of the CDR3 is TGCGCCAGCAGCTTGGAGGGTGCTGGCGATGAGCAGTTCTTC.

The V gene is TRBV7-9, the J gene TRBJ1-2; D remains ambiguous. This CDR3 comprises 11 residues. The V gene lost 3 bases and the J gene lost 4 bases, with 3 bases spanning the gap. Germline V CDR1 and CDR2: SEHNR, FQNEAQ (reference sequence). In nucleotides, the CDR3 is TGTGCCAGCAGCTTCGGCTATGGCTACACCTTC. Its protein is CASSFGYGYTF.

The chain links TRBV5-1 to TRBJ2-6; no clear D. Germline CDR1 reads SGHRS; CDR2 reads YFSETQ. V was shortened by 4 bases and J by 0 bases, with 8 bases between the two germline ends. The CDR3 has 15 amino acids. CDR3 amino acids: CASSQKGSGANVLTF. The DNA for the CDR3 is TGCGCCAGCAGCCAAAAGGGCTCTGGGGCCAACGTCCTGACTTTC.

This chain connects TRBV19 to TRBJ1-1, with 8 bases identical to TRBD1. J lost 5 bases, V lost 3 bases, and 14 bases had no gene match. CDR1 and CDR2 (germline): LNHDA, SQIVND (reference sequence). The CDR3 loop spans 17 amino acids. In nucleotides, the CDR3 is TGTGCCAGTAGTATTCCGGGACAGGTATCAATTTGGACTGAAGCTTTCTTT. This gives the protein CASSIPGQVSIWTEAFF.

V usage is TRBV15 and J usage is TRBJ1-5, with D possibly being TRBD1 (5 bases). Germline V gene sequence: CDR1 LNHNV, CDR2 YYDKDF (reference sequence). V shed 2 bases and J shed 5 bases, with 19 bases lying between them. CDR3 size: 17 residues. The CDR3 protein is CATSRSQGLVRDQPQHF. The CDR3 DNA reads TGTGCCACCAGCAGATCCCAGGGATTGGTGAGGGATCAGCCCCAGCATTTT.

The genes are TRBV19 and TRBJ2-1; 10 bases line up with TRBD2. CDR1 and CDR2 from the germline V gene are LNHDA and SQIVND (reference sequence). The CDR3 covers 15 residues. V dropped 6 bases and J dropped 9; count of bases not matched to a gene: 11. CDR3 coding DNA: TGTGCCAGTAGCAGAACCTCGGCTAGCGGGGGTGAGCAGTTCTTC. This codes for CASSRTSASGGEQFF.

This chain uses TRBV23-1 with TRBJ1-1; 8 nucleotides line up with TRBD1. TRBV23-1 is known as an ORF, though its function is uncertain. V lost 3 bases, J lost 1 base, and 10 bases stayed unmatched. CDR3 size: 17 residues. CDR3 sequence (DNA): TGCGCCAGCAGTCACTACGGGACAGGCCGTGCGAACACTGAAGCTTTCTTT. It is translated as CASSHYGTGRANTEAFF.

This clone was detected only once. V and J are TRBV28 and TRBJ2-7; D may be TRBD1 or TRBD2 (5 bases each). The CDR3 sequence is 12 residues long. Per germline, CDR1 MDHEN and CDR2 SYDVKM. Trimming left V 7 bases short and J 2 bases short, with 9 bases between. CDR3 in amino acids: CASNEGTYEQYF. The CDR3 nucleotides read TGTGCCAGCAATGAGGGGACCTACGAGCAGTACTTC. Together with reference TRBV28 and TRBJ2-7, the CDR3 gives the full variable domain: DVKVTQSSRYLVKRTGEKVFLECVQDMDHENMFWYRQDPGLGLRLIYFSYDVKMKEKGDIPEGYSVSREKKERFSLILESASTNQTSMYLCASNEGTYEQYFGPGTRLTVT.

CDR3 bases: TGTGCCACCGAGCGCGGGACCGCGGGAGAGCAGTACTTC. This gives the protein CATERGTAGEQYF. The chain is built from TRBV28 and TRBJ2-7; a possible D gene is TRBD2 (6 bases). CDR3 length equals 13 residues. In germline, CDR1 is MDHEN, CDR2 SYDVKM. Trimming stripped 10 bases from V and 7 bases from J, with 20 bases between.

The V and J genes are TRBV16 and TRBJ1-5, with TRBD1 as a possible D gene (6 bases). CDR1 and CDR2 from the germline V gene are KGHSY and FQNENV. This CDR3 has 14 amino acids. The V end lost 4 bases, the J end lost 8 bases, and 15 bases lay between the germline ends. CDR3 nucleotides: TGTGCCAGCAGCCTCGGACAGCCCGGGAAGCCCCAGCATTTT. Residues: CASSLGQPGKPQHF.

The chain has TRBV5-1 and TRBJ2-1; TRBD2 agrees at 8 bases. The V and J ends lost 0 bases and 15 bases, in that order; junction bases with no gene match: 11. From germline, CDR1 is SGHRS and CDR2 YFSETQ. The CDR3 loop spans 14 amino acids. The CDR3 loop reads CASSLGLAPLKWFF. The CDR3 nucleotides read TGCGCCAGCAGCTTGGGACTAGCGCCCCTAAAGTGGTTCTTC.

This chain links TRBV7-9 with TRBJ2-2; 11 bases are a match to TRBD2. Trimming took 5 bases from V and 3 from J; bases not matched to a gene: 5. The CDR3 sequence is 16 residues long. Germline loops: CDR1 SEHNR, CDR2 FQNEAQ (reference sequence). As DNA, the CDR3 is TGTGCCAGCAGCCAAATAGCGGGAGGGGACACCGGGGAGCTGTTTTTT. Translating it yields CASSQIAGGDTGELFF.

The rearrangement joins TRBV7-6 to TRBJ2-7; 10 positions match TRBD1. The length of the CDR3 is 16 residues. Germline loops: CDR1 SGHVS, CDR2 FNYEAQ. The J segment lost 5 bases and the V segment lost 5 bases, leaving 12 bases of the junction unmatched. In nucleotides, the CDR3 is TGTGCCAGCAGCACTACAAGGACAGGGGGTAGGGACGAGCAGTACTTC. As protein: CASSTTRTGGRDEQYF. The variable domain in full, completed from reference TRBV7-6 and TRBJ2-7, reads GAGVSQSPRYKVTKRGQDVALRCDPISGHVSLYWYRQALGQGPEFLTYFNYEAQQDKSGLPNDRFSAERPEGSISTLTIQRTEQRDSAMYRCASSTTRTGGRDEQYFGPGTRLTVT.

This rearrangement joins TRBV6-5 to TRBJ1-3, with D unresolved. The CDR3 is 14 amino acids. The germline gives CDR1 MNHEY, CDR2 SVGAGI. V lost 4 bases, J lost 0 bases, and 7 bases lay in between. CDR3 loop: CASSSGSSGNTIYF. The CDR3 DNA reads as TGTGCCAGCAGTTCCGGAAGCTCTGGAAACACCATATATTTT.

The chain carries TRBV18 and TRBJ1-4; 7 bases line up with TRBD1. Looked up from germline, CDR1 is KGHSH and CDR2 is LQKENI. V trimming: 0 bases; J trimming: 8 bases; junction bases outside the gene matches: 9. This CDR3 has 16 residues. In nucleotides, the CDR3 is TGTGCCAGCTCACCACCCTCGACAGGGTTGGGCGAAAAACTGTTTTTT. Translating it yields CASSPPSTGLGEKLFF.

The J gene is TRBJ2-7, the V gene TRBV13; D perhaps matches TRBD2 (5 bases). This CDR3 has 17 amino acids. V was clipped by 2 bases and J by 0 bases, with 17 bases between them. Germline V gene lookup returns CDR1 PRHDT and CDR2 FYEKMQ (reference sequence). Written as DNA, the CDR3 is TGTGCCAGCAGCTTATCCCTCTCAGCGGCAAGCTCCTACGAGCAGTACTTC. Translating it yields CASSLSLSAASSYEQYF.

The rearrangement joins TRBV4-2 to TRBJ2-1; D perhaps matches TRBD2 (5 bases). Trimming removed 1 base from V and 8 bases from J, with 6 bases in between. The germline CDR1 and CDR2 sequences are LGHNA and YNFKEQ. CDR3 length: 12 amino acids. CDR3 DNA sequence: TGTGCCAGCAGCCAAGGGACTTATGAGCAGTTCTTC. This encodes CASSQGTYEQFF.